The 8 T cell receptor beta chains below come from one sample, sequenced in a study of T cells in Graves' hyperthyroidism and ophthalmopathy (dated by TCRdb to 2018 to 2020). The library was obtained by multiplex PCR. Sequencer: Illumina HiSeq 2000. The TCR beta CDR3 regions were amplified from the RNA transcripts. For the first round of RT-PCR on the TCR CDR3, the HTBI primer set was used together with the Qiagen OneStep RT-PCR kit. The raw public data were reprocessed by TCRdb itself: fastp quality trimming at Q25, MiXCR clonotype calling, in-frame beta chains only. Rows matching on CDR3 protein sequence are summarized as one entry with the most common DNA and genes. The sample profile shows some 350,000 distinct CDR3 sequences; about a fifth of them were found once. The ten top clones hold 3.5% to 4% of the sample. Specimen: blood. These receptors were obtained from a young woman with Graves' hyperthyroidism.

This clonotype was picked up many times. The rearrangement links TRBV24-1 to TRBJ1-2; D unclear. V lost 2 bases and J 8 bases, leaving 8 bases between the germline ends. The CDR3 has 12 amino acids. Germline V lookup: CDR1 KGHDR, CDR2 SFDVKD. The CDR3 here is CATSDSFMGYTF. The CDR3 DNA reads as TGTGCCACCAGTGATTCTTTTATGGGCTACACCTTC.

This clonotype was observed at least ten times. The chain joins TRBV18 to TRBJ1-2; the match to TRBD1 covers 7 bases. V lost 4 bases to trimming and J lost 2 bases; unmatched junction nucleotides: 10. The CDR3 is 16 residues long. Germline assignment: CDR1 KGHSH and CDR2 LQKENI. The DNA for the CDR3 is TGTGCCAGCTCACTTCAGACCGGGACAGAGAACTATGGCTACACCTTC. It codes for CASSLQTGTENYGYTF.

This clonotype was counted many times. The chain is built from TRBV20-1 and TRBJ1-5, with a tentative D call TRBD1 (6 bases). With 3 bases removed from V and 5 bases from J, the gap between germline ends came to 17 bases. Germline CDR1 and CDR2: DFQATT and SNEGSKA (reference sequence). The CDR3 length is 15 residues. CDR3 nucleotide sequence: TGCAGTGCTAGCCCACCGGACAGCGACGATCAGCCCCAGCATTTT. Its protein product is CSASPPDSDDQPQHF.

In its sample, this clonotype was seen many times. J is TRBJ1-3 and V is TRBV19; possibly TRBD1 for D (5 bases). V dropped 11 bases and J dropped 0 bases, with 20 bases sitting between them. The CDR3 covers 16 residues. Per the germline V gene, CDR1 is LNHDA and CDR2 is SQIVND (reference sequence). The CDR3 region is CASGGGREISGNTIYF. As DNA, the CDR3 is TGTGCCTCCGGAGGAGGCAGGGAAATCTCTGGAAACACCATATATTTT.

This clonotype was seen many times. The genes are TRBV2 and TRBJ1-5; no firm D call. CDR3 length: 15 amino acids. With 3 bases removed from V and 2 bases from J, the gap between germline ends came to 11 bases. Germline V gene data show CDR1 as SNHLY and CDR2 as FYNNEI. This CDR3 reads CASSDLGMGNQPQHF. CDR3 sequence (DNA): TGTGCCAGCAGTGATTTGGGTATGGGCAATCAGCCCCAGCATTTT.

There are many counts of this clonotype. The chain uses TRBV2 and TRBJ2-2, with 9 bases matching TRBD2. Looked up from germline, CDR1 is SNHLY and CDR2 is FYNNEI. Germline trimming cut 4 bases from V and 7 bases from J; bases unmatched to any gene: 7. This CDR3 region has 15 residues. This chain's CDR3 is CASSAAGGHIGELFF. For the CDR3, the DNA is TGTGCCAGCAGTGCCGCGGGGGGGCATATCGGGGAGCTGTTTTTT.

This clonotype was counted at least ten times. The chain employs TRBV6-5 and TRBJ1-3; D gene uncertain. The V end was cut by 2 bases, the J end by 4 bases, with 15 bases between. The CDR3 runs to 16 residues. Germline V gene data show CDR1 as MNHEY and CDR2 as SVGAGI. Here the CDR3 DNA reads TGTGCCAGCAGTTACCGGTGGGCAGCCATGGGAAACACCATATATTTT. The encoded protein is CASSYRWAAMGNTIYF.

This clonotype was seen a few times. The CDR3 sequence: CASSKGQASSYEQYF. The CDR3 bases are TGCGCCAGCAGCAAGGGACAGGCCTCCTCCTACGAGCAGTACTTC. The V call is TRBV5-1, the J call TRBJ2-7; TRBD1 matches at 8 bases. Germline-derived CDR1 and CDR2 are SGHRS and YFSETQ. V was pared by 4 bases and J by 0 bases, with 6 bases of the junction left unmatched. CDR3 size: 15 residues.